Each of the 19 T cell receptor beta chains below was sequenced from the same sample in a study of PD-1 blockade in classical Hodgkin lymphoma. Here immunoSEQ multiplex PCR was the method, and the copy in TCRdb shows in-frame clones only, minus some. The sample gives about 23,000 clones, about 88% of which show up once; 0.25% is in the top ten. Indicated time point: newly diagnosed, previously untreated cHL patient sample. Thawed PBMCs yielded CD4+ T cells through magnetic negative selection. Sequencing input: CD4+ T cells from blood. These receptors all come from a human donor with classical Hodgkin lymphoma.

This chain connects TRBV7-9 to TRBJ2-1, with 9 positions matching TRBD1. J lost 0 bases, V lost 5 bases, and 5 bases had no gene match. Germline V gives CDR1 SEHNR, CDR2 FQNEAQ (reference sequence). The CDR3 runs to 16 residues. CDR3 region: CASSRRQGDSYNEQFF. CDR3 sequence (DNA): TGTGCCAGCAGCCGAAGACAGGGGGACTCCTACAATGAGCAGTTCTTC. Supplemented by reference TRBV7-9 and TRBJ2-1, the full variable domain reads DTGVSQNPRHKITKRGQNVTFRCDPISEHNRLYWYRQTLGQGPEFLTYFQNEAQLEKSRLLSDRFSAERPKGSFSTLEIQRTEQGDSAMYLCASSRRQGDSYNEQFFGPGTRLTVL.

V gene TRBV29-1 combines with J gene TRBJ1-1; D unclear. Germline CDR1 is SQVTM and CDR2 is ANQGSEA. The CDR3 loop spans 11 amino acids. V shed 4 bases and J shed 4 bases, with 7 bases lying between them. The CDR3 region is CSVVKATEAFF. In DNA, the CDR3 is TGCAGCGTTGTTAAGGCCACTGAAGCTTTCTTT.

The CDR3 is CASSPSGGGNQPQHF. For the CDR3, the DNA is TGTGCCAGCAGCCCCTCGGGGGGAGGGAATCAGCCCCAGCATTTT. V usage is TRBV7-9 and J usage is TRBJ1-5; a possible D gene is TRBD1 (5 bases). Germline values: CDR1 SEHNR, CDR2 FQNEAQ (reference sequence). Trimming left V 5 bases short and J 4 bases short, with 15 bases between. CDR3 length equals 15 residues.

This chain links TRBV23-1 with TRBJ1-5; D unclear. TRBV23-1 is an ORF, with its function uncertain. The CDR3 is 19 residues long. Trimming removed 0 bases from V and 0 bases from J, with 18 bases in between. The CDR3 reads CASSQSENRESYSNQPQHF. CDR3 in DNA: TGCGCCAGCAGTCAATCGGAGAACCGGGAGTCATATAGCAATCAGCCCCAGCATTTT.

The chain recombines TRBV19 with TRBJ1-2, with TRBD1 matching 8 bases. The CDR3 runs 13 residues. Looked up from germline, CDR1 is LNHDA and CDR2 is SQIVND (reference sequence). J lost 7 bases, V lost 6 bases, and 7 bases had no gene match. The CDR3 is CASRLQGVGGYTF. CDR3 in DNA: TGTGCCAGTAGGCTACAGGGGGTCGGTGGCTACACCTTC.

The chain joins TRBV7-4 to TRBJ2-7; 9 bases are shared with TRBD2. The CDR3 is 21 amino acids. The V gene end was trimmed by 5 bases and the J gene end by 2 bases; junction bases not matched to a gene: 25. Germline CDR1 SGHVT, CDR2 SQSDAQ. Here the CDR3 DNA reads TGTGCCAGCAGCCCCTCCTCCCTTAGGCTAGCGGGAAACCTACGGGCCTACGAGCAGTACTTC. Protein product: CASSPSSLRLAGNLRAYEQYF.

The genes are TRBV11-2 and TRBJ2-3, with TRBD2 matching 13 bases. Per the germline V gene, CDR1 is SGHAT and CDR2 is FQNNGV. After removal of 0 bases from V and 2 bases from J, the junction contained 8 bases not matched to a gene. This CDR3 spans 19 amino acids. The CDR3 protein is CASSLEVWTSGSLTDTQYF. CDR3 coding DNA: TGTGCCAGCAGCTTAGAGGTGTGGACTAGCGGGAGCCTCACAGATACGCAGTATTTT.

This clone was recorded once. The chain employs TRBV19 and TRBJ2-5, with 8 positions matching TRBD2. This CDR3 has 13 amino acids. Trimming at V came to 7 bases and at J to 2 bases, leaving 3 bases not matched to a gene. Germline V CDR1 and CDR2: LNHDA, SQIVND (reference sequence). This CDR3 reads CASTSGGQETQYF. CDR3 DNA sequence: TGTGCCAGTACCTCGGGAGGGCAAGAGACCCAGTACTTC. The full variable domain, completed using reference TRBV19 and TRBJ2-5, is DGGITQSPKYLFRKEGQNVTLSCEQNLNHDAMYWYRQDPGQGLRLIYYSQIVNDFQKGDIAEGYSVSREKKESFPLTVTSAQKNPTAFYLCASTSGGQETQYFGPGTRLLVL.

This clone has only one observation. The V and J genes are TRBV11-2 and TRBJ2-7, with D perhaps matching TRBD2 (6 bases). Trimming took 4 bases from V and 2 from J, leaving 21 bases between them. Germline V gene data show CDR1 as SGHAT and CDR2 as FQNNGV. CDR3 length: 17 amino acids. The CDR3 is CASSSYLNRDWTYEQYF. The CDR3 DNA reads as TGTGCCAGCAGCTCATACCTCAACCGGGACTGGACCTACGAGCAGTACTTC. The variable domain in full, with the rest retrieved from reference TRBV11-2 and TRBJ2-7, is EAGVAQSPRYKIIEKRQSVAFWCNPISGHATLYWYQQILGQGPKLLIQFQNNGVVDDSQLPKDRFSAERLKGVDSTLKIQPAKLEDSAVYLCASSSYLNRDWTYEQYFGPGTRLTVT.

This sequence joins TRBV28 and TRBJ1-2; 9 positions agree with TRBD1. The germline V gene has CDR1 MDHEN and CDR2 SYDVKM. CDR3 length: 14 amino acids. With 7 bases clipped from V and 3 bases from J, the junction kept 6 bases outside the gene matches. The CDR3 DNA follows: TGTGCCAGCATCCCACAGGGGGCTGACTATGGCTACACCTTC. Residues: CASIPQGADYGYTF.

As DNA, the CDR3 is TGCGCCAGCAGCGAACCGACTAGCGGGGGGTACGAGCAGTACTTC. Its protein is CASSEPTSGGYEQYF. The genes are TRBV5-1 and TRBJ2-7, with 13 bases lining up with TRBD2. The germline gives CDR1 SGHRS, CDR2 YFSETQ. Trimming removed 4 bases from V and 4 bases from J; junction bases left unmatched: 5. The CDR3 spans 15 residues. Complete variable domain (other parts from reference TRBV5-1 and TRBJ2-7): KAGVTQTPRYLIKTRGQQVTLSCSPISGHRSVSWYQQTPGQGLQFLFEYFSETQRNKGNFPGRFSGRQFSNSRSEMNVSTLELGDSALYLCASSEPTSGGYEQYFGPGTRLTVT.

This chain's CDR3 is CATSRELAGVYEQYF. The CDR3 DNA follows: TGTGCCACCAGCAGAGAGCTAGCGGGGGTATACGAGCAGTACTTC. The chain employs TRBV15 and TRBJ2-7, with 10 positions matching TRBD2. The CDR3 is 15 amino acids. From germline, CDR1 is LNHNV and CDR2 YYDKDF (reference sequence). Trimming took 0 bases from V and 4 from J; bases not matched to a gene: 3.

In nucleotides, the CDR3 is TGCAGCGTTACCGCAGGATTAAGGGGGGAGCAGTACTTC. It is translated as CSVTAGLRGEQYF. The chain recombines TRBV29-1 with TRBJ2-7; D might be TRBD1 (6 bases). CDR1 is SQVTM, CDR2 ANQGSEA, per germline. CDR3 size: 13 residues. V gave up 5 bases and J gave up 7 bases, with 18 bases separating them.

This clone is a singleton in its sample. The CDR3 sequence is CASIRDRGRNEQFF. In DNA form, the CDR3 reads TGTGCCAGCATCCGTGACAGGGGTAGGAATGAGCAGTTCTTC. The rearrangement uses TRBV2 and TRBJ2-1, with 8 positions matching TRBD1. With V trimmed by 7 bases and J by 7 bases, 9 bases remained unmatched. The CDR3 is made up of 14 amino acids. Germline CDR1 SNHLY, CDR2 FYNNEI.

The rearrangement uses TRBV4-3 and TRBJ1-1, with a tentative D call TRBD1 (5 bases). With 2 bases removed from V and 0 bases from J, the gap between germline ends came to 13 bases. This CDR3 comprises 16 residues. Germline-derived CDR1 and CDR2 are LGHNA and YSLEER. In nucleotides, the CDR3 is TGCGCCAGCAGCCAAACCGCTGGGACGGTGAACACTGAAGCTTTCTTT. Protein sequence: CASSQTAGTVNTEAFF.

The chain links TRBV7-2 to TRBJ1-1, with D possibly being TRBD1 (5 bases). Germline CDR1 and CDR2: SGHTA and FQGNSA. The CDR3 spans 15 residues. Trimming shortened V by 3 bases and J by 4 bases, and 15 bases separated the two germline ends. CDR3 protein: CASSLMGRRGTEAFF. The CDR3 DNA reads TGTGCCAGCAGCTTGATGGGGAGGAGGGGCACTGAAGCTTTCTTT.

The chain uses TRBV7-9 and TRBJ2-4; D may be TRBD1 (5 bases). From germline, CDR1 is SEHNR and CDR2 FQNEAQ (reference sequence). V was clipped by 1 base and J by 14 bases, with 9 bases between them. CDR3 length: 11 amino acids. The CDR3 nucleotides read TGTGCCAGCAGCTTAGGCGGCAGGGAGTACTTC. Translating gives CASSLGGREYF.

This rearrangement joins TRBV11-3 to TRBJ2-2; D is undetermined. This CDR3 spans 17 amino acids. V lost 2 bases to trimming and J lost 1 base, with 14 bases between them. Germline values: CDR1 SGHNT, CDR2 YENEEA. The CDR3 bases are TGTGCCAGCAGCTTATACGTTGCGGCCTGGAACACCGGGGAGCTGTTTTTT. This translates into CASSLYVAAWNTGELFF.

The genes are TRBV5-1 and TRBJ1-4; the D gene is possibly TRBD1 (5 bases). V lost 0 bases and J 5 bases, leaving 17 bases between the germline ends. Per germline, CDR1 SGHRS and CDR2 YFSETQ. The CDR3 contains 17 residues. Here the CDR3 reads CASSLERRVGSNEKLFF. In DNA form, the CDR3 reads TGCGCCAGCAGCTTGGAACGCAGGGTAGGATCAAATGAAAAACTGTTTTTT.